The 6 T cell receptor beta chains given below trace back to one sample, sequenced in a study of blood T cell repertoires in COVID-19. Assay: immunoSEQ multiplex PCR; the TCRdb copy retains only in-frame clones and omits some. The sample yields 140,000 to 150,000 clones, about nine tenths seen once. The sequenced sample was PBMCs or T cells enriched from blood (not recorded which). The receptor source for this set is a man aged 45-65 years who had recovered from COVID-19.

The CDR3 sequence: CASSFELTLYGYTF. The DNA of the CDR3 is TGTGCCAGCAGCTTTGAGTTAACCCTCTATGGCTACACCTTC. The chain joins TRBV7-2 to TRBJ1-2; D remains ambiguous. This CDR3 comprises 14 residues. V dropped 3 bases and J dropped 4 bases, with 12 bases sitting between them. The germline V gene encodes CDR1 SGHTA and CDR2 FQGNSA.

This clone was counted a few times. The gene calls are TRBV14 and TRBJ2-3; D gene unclear. CDR1 and CDR2 from the germline V gene are SGHDN and FVKESK. This CDR3 comprises 14 residues. The V and J ends lost 2 bases and 3 bases respectively, with 9 bases between them. This CDR3 is CASSQTQQTDTQYF. CDR3 sequence (DNA): TGTGCCAGCAGCCAAACACAGCAGACAGATACGCAGTATTTT.

The rearrangement links TRBV23-1 to TRBJ2-1; D might be TRBD1 (5 bases). TRBV23-1 is marked as an open reading frame, function uncertain. Trimming stripped 2 bases from V and 1 base from J, with 21 bases between. The CDR3 runs 19 residues. The DNA of the CDR3 is TGCGCCAGCAGTCAAGGGCCCTTTGGTCAGGGAACTTCCTACAATGAGCAGTTCTTC. Translation: CASSQGPFGQGTSYNEQFF.

In its sample, this clone was seen a few times. The chain carries TRBV2 and TRBJ2-7, with a possible D match to TRBD2 (6 bases). V lost 10 bases and J lost 0, with 13 bases in between. The CDR3 sequence is 13 residues long. Germline CDR1 is SNHLY and CDR2 is FYNNEI. The CDR3 bases are TGTGCCACCGAAAGGACTAACTCCTACGAGCAGTACTTC. It translates to CATERTNSYEQYF.

The chain uses TRBV5-5 and TRBJ2-3, with D maybe TRBD2 (5 bases). V lost 4 bases and J lost 6, with 6 bases in between. This CDR3 is built from 11 residues. CDR1 and CDR2 from the germline V gene are SGHKS and YYEKEE (reference sequence). The CDR3 DNA follows: TGTGCCAGCAGCCCGGGGGATACGCAGTATTTT. Its translation is CASSPGDTQYF. Based on the CDR3 plus reference TRBV5-5 and TRBJ2-3, the full variable domain is DAGVTQSPTHLIKTRGQQVTLRCSPISGHKSVSWYQQVLGQGPQFIFQYYEKEERGRGNFPDRFSARQFPNYSSELNVNALLLGDSALYLCASSPGDTQYFGPGTRLTVL.

DNA for the CDR3: TGTGCCAGCAGGACTTGGCTAGCGGGAGTAGATACGCAGTATTTT. This gives the protein CASRTWLAGVDTQYF. V and J are TRBV5-6 and TRBJ2-3; the match to TRBD2 covers 10 bases. The CDR3 is 15 amino acids. CDR1 and CDR2 from the germline V gene are SGHDT and YYEEEE. V lost 5 bases and J lost 5; bases outside the gene matches: 8.